Presented here are 8 T cell receptor beta chains from one specimen sequenced in a study of OX40 agonist ivuxolimab in advanced cancers. Repertoires were generated with immunoSEQ multiplex PCR, while TCRdb's copy carries only in-frame clones and drops some. The sample has 100,000 to 120,000 clones; more than 70% are singletons. Sample: CD4+ or CD8+ T cells sorted from blood, taken in a trial of the OX40 agonist ivuxolimab. The receptors come from an adult with an advanced solid tumor such as melanoma, head and neck, liver or kidney cancer.

This chain links TRBV6-5 with TRBJ1-4; 9 bases agree with TRBD1. Germline lookup yields CDR1 MNHEY and CDR2 SVGAGI. V was clipped by 7 bases and J by 4 bases; unmatched bases: 1. CDR3 length: 13 residues. The chain's CDR3 is CASMGQGNEKLFF. DNA for the CDR3: TGTGCCAGCATGGGACAGGGTAATGAAAAACTGTTTTTT.

This chain connects TRBV6-5 to TRBJ2-1, with 10 bases aligning to TRBD2. Trimming at V came to 5 bases and at J to 4 bases, leaving 5 bases not matched to a gene. The CDR3 loop spans 15 amino acids. Germline V gives CDR1 MNHEY, CDR2 SVGAGI. In DNA, the CDR3 is TGTGCCAGCAGTGTAAGCGGGGGGGCGTACAATGAGCAGTTCTTC. Translated, it gives CASSVSGGAYNEQFF.

The J gene is TRBJ2-5, the V gene TRBV5-1; D might be TRBD2 (5 bases). This CDR3 is 14 amino acids long. CDR1 and CDR2 from the germline V gene are SGHRS and YFSETQ. V was trimmed by 6 bases and J by 4 bases, leaving 16 bases between them. Here the CDR3 DNA reads TGCGCCAGCAAGAAAGCGGCGGAACGAGAGACCCAGTACTTC. Translation: CASKKAAERETQYF.

This chain links TRBV7-2 with TRBJ1-1; the match to TRBD1 covers 9 bases. Germline CDR1 SGHTA, CDR2 FQGNSA. With 6 bases clipped from V and 3 bases from J, the junction kept 8 bases outside the gene matches. The CDR3 runs 15 residues. Here the CDR3 DNA reads TGTGCCAGCAGACGACAGGGGGACAGGGACACTGAAGCTTTCTTT. It is translated as CASRRQGDRDTEAFF.

The rearrangement links TRBV7-2 to TRBJ2-5; D unresolved. CDR1 is SGHTA and CDR2 is FQGNSA in the germline V gene. This CDR3 region has 13 residues. V was trimmed by 2 bases and J by 3 bases, leaving 7 bases between them. The CDR3 region has the DNA TGTGCCAGCAGCTTATATGGGGAAGAGACCCAGTACTTC. This encodes CASSLYGEETQYF. Using reference TRBV7-2 and TRBJ2-5 for the parts outside the CDR3, the full variable domain is GAGVSQSPSNKVTEKGKDVELRCDPISGHTALYWYRQSLGQGLEFLIYFQGNSAPDKSGLPSDRFSAERTGGSVSTLTIQRTQQEDSAVYLCASSLYGEETQYFGPGTRLLVL.

CDR3 in DNA: TGTGCCAGCAGGGGGCAGAGTCCAGGGTACGAGCAGTACTTC. Translation: CASRGQSPGYEQYF. This chain uses TRBV28 with TRBJ2-7, with D possibly matching TRBD1 (5 bases). Germline V lookup: CDR1 MDHEN, CDR2 SYDVKM. The length of the CDR3 is 14 residues. Trimming stripped 6 bases from V and 4 bases from J, with 16 bases between.

About this clone: Other DNA sequences in this specimen translate into the identical CDR3. V and J are TRBV29-1 and TRBJ1-6, with D possibly being TRBD1 (5 bases). Trimming cost V 0 bases and J 7 bases, with 7 bases left between them. CDR1 is SQVTM and CDR2 is ANQGSEA in the germline V gene. This CDR3 is built from 13 residues. CDR3 sequence reads: CSVEETANSPLHF. The CDR3 DNA reads as TGCAGCGTTGAAGAGACAGCAAATTCACCCCTCCACTTT.

The rearrangement joins TRBV7-2 to TRBJ2-2, with D unclear. Trimming took off 7 bases at V and 3 bases at J, with 12 bases between the two ends. The CDR3 spans 14 residues. The germline gives CDR1 SGHTA, CDR2 FQGNSA. As DNA, the CDR3 is TGTGCCAGCAAAGGGTTTCTAGACACCGGGGAGCTGTTTTTT. Protein: CASKGFLDTGELFF.